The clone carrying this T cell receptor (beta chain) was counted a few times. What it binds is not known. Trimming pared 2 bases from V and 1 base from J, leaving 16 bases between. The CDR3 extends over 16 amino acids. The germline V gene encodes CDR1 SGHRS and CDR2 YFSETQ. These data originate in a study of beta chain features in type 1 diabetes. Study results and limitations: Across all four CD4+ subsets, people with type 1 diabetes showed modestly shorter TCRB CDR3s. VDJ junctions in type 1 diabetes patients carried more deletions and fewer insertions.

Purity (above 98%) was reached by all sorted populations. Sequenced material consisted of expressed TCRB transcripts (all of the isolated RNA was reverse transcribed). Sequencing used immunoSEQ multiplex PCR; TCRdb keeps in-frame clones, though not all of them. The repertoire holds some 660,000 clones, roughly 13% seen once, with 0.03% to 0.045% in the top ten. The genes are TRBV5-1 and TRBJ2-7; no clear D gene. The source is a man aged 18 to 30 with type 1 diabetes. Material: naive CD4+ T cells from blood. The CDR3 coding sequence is TGCGCCAGCAGCTTATCGTCCCGGCGCCTTTCCTACGAGCAGTACTTC. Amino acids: CASSLSSRRLSYEQYF.